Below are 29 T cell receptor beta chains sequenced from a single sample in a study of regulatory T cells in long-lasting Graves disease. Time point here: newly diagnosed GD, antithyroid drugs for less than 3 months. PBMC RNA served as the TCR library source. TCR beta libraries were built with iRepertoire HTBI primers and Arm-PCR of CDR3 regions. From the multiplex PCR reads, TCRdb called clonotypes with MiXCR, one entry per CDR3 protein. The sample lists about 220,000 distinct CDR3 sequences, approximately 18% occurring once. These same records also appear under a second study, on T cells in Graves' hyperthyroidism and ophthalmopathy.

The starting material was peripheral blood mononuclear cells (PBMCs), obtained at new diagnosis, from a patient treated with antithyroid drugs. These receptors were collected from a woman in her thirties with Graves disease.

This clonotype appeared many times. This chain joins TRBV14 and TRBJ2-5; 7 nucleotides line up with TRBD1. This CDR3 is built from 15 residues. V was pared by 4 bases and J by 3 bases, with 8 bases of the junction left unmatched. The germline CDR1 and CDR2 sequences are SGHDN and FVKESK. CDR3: CASSPLWDREETQYF. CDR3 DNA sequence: TGTGCCAGCAGCCCCCTGTGGGACAGAGAAGAGACCCAGTACTTC.

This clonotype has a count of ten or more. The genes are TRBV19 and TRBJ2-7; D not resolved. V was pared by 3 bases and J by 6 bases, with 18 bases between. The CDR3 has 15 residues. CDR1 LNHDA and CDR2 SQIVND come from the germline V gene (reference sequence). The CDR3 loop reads CASSMGSPPVGEQYF. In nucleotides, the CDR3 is TGTGCCAGTAGTATGGGCAGCCCCCCAGTAGGCGAGCAGTACTTC.

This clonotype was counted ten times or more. The CDR3 sequence: CASSLQGAKDSPLHF. CDR3 DNA sequence: TGTGCCAGTAGTCTACAGGGGGCGAAGGATTCACCCCTCCACTTT. The chain links TRBV19 to TRBJ1-6, with 9 bases identical to TRBD1. The CDR3 covers 15 residues. V was pared by 5 bases and J by 8 bases, with 7 bases of the junction left unmatched. Germline V gene data show CDR1 as LNHDA and CDR2 as SQIVND (reference sequence).

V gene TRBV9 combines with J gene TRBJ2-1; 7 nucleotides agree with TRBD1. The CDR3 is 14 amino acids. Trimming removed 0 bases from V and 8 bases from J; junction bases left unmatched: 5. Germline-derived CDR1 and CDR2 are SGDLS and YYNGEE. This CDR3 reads CASSVGDRSDEQFF. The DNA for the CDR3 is TGTGCCAGCAGCGTAGGGGACAGATCGGATGAGCAGTTCTTC.

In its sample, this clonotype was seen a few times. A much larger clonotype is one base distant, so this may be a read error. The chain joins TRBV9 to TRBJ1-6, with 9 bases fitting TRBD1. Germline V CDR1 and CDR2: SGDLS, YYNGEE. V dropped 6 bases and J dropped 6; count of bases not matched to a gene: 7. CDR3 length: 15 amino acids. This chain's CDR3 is CASNGGQGTNSPLHF. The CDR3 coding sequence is TGTGCCAGCAACGGGGGACAGGGAACTAATTCACCCCTCCACTTT.

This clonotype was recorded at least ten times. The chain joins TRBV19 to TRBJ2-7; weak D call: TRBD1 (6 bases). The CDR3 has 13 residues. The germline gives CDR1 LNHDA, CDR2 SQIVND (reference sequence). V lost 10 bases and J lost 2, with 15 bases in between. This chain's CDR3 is CATSKTGTYEQYF. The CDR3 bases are TGTGCCACCTCAAAGACAGGTACCTACGAGCAGTACTTC.

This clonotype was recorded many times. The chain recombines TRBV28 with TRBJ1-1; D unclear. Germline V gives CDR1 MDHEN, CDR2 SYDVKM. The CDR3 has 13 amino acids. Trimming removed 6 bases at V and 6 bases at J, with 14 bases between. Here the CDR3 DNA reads TGTGCCAGCAGCCCCCTTATAAGAGCTGAAGCTTTCTTT. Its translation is CASSPLIRAEAFF.

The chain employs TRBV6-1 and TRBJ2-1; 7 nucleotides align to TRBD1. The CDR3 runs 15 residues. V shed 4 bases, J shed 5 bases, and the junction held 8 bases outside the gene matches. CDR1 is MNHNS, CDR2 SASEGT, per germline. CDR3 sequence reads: CASSVTGTVDNEQFF. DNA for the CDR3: TGTGCCAGCAGTGTAACCGGGACAGTCGACAATGAGCAGTTCTTC.

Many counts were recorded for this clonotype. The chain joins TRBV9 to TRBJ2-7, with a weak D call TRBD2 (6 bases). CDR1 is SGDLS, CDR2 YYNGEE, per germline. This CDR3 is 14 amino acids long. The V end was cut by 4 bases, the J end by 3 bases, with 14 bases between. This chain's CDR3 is CASSLRDWDYEQYF. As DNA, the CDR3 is TGTGCCAGCAGCCTCCGGGACTGGGACTACGAGCAGTACTTC. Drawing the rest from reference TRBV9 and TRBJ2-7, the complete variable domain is DSGVTQTPKHLITATGQRVTLRCSPRSGDLSVYWYQQSLDQGLQFLIQYYNGEERAKGNILERFSAQQFPDLHSELNLSSLELGDSALYFCASSLRDWDYEQYFGPGTRLTVT.

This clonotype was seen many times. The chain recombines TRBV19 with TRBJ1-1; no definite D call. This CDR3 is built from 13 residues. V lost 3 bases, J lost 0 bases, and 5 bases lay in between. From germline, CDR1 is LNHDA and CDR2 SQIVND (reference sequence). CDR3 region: CASSIAVNTEAFF. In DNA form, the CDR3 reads TGTGCCAGTAGTATTGCAGTGAACACTGAAGCTTTCTTT.

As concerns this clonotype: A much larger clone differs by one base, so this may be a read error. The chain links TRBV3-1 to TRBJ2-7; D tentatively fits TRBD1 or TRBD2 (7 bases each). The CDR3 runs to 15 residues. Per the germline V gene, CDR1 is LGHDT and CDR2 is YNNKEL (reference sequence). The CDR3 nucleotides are TGTGCCAGCAGCCTCAGGGGGGGCGTCTCCTACGAGCATTACTTC. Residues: CASSLRGGVSYEHYF.

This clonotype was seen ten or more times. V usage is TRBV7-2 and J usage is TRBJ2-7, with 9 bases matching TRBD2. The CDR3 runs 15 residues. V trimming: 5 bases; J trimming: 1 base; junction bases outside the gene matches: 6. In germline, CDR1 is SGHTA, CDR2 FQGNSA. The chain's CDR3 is CASSPGLAWSYEQYF. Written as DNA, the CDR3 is TGTGCCAGCAGCCCAGGACTAGCGTGGTCCTACGAGCAGTACTTC.

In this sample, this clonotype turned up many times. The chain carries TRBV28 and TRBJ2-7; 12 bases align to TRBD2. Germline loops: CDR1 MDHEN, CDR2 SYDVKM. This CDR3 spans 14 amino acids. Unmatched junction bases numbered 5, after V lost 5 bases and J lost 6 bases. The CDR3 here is CASSPGLAGVEQYF. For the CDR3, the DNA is TGTGCCAGCAGTCCGGGACTAGCGGGCGTCGAGCAGTACTTC.

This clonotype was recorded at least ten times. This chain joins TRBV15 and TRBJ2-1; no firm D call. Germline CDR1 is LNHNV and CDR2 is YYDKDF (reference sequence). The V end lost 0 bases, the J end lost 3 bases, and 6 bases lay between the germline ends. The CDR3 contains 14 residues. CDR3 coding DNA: TGTGCCACCAGCAGAGATCCAGTCTACAATGAGCAGTTCTTC. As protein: CATSRDPVYNEQFF.

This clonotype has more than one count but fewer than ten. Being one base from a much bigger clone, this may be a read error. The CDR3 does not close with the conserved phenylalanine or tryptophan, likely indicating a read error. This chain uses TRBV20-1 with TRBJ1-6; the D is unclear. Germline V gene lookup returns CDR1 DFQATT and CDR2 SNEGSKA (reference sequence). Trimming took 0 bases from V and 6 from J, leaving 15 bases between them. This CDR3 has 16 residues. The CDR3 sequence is CSARDNGEGGNSPLHL. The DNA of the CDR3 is TGCAGTGCTAGAGATAATGGTGAAGGTGGTAATTCACCCCTCCACCTT.

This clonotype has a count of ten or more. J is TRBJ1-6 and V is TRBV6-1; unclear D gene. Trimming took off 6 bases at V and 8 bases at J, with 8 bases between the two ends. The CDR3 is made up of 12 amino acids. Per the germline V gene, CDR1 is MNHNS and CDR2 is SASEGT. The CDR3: CASRDGDSPLHF. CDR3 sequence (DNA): TGTGCCAGCAGGGATGGGGATTCACCCCTCCACTTT.

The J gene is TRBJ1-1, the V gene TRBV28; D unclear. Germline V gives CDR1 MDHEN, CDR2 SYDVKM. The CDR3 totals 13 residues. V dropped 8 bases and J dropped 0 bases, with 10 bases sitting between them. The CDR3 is CASGRNLNTEAFF. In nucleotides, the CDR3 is TGTGCCAGCGGAAGAAATTTGAACACTGAAGCTTTCTTT. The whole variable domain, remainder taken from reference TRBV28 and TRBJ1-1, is DVKVTQSSRYLVKRTGEKVFLECVQDMDHENMFWYRQDPGLGLRLIYFSYDVKMKEKGDIPEGYSVSREKKERFSLILESASTNQTSMYLCASGRNLNTEAFFGQGTRLTVV.

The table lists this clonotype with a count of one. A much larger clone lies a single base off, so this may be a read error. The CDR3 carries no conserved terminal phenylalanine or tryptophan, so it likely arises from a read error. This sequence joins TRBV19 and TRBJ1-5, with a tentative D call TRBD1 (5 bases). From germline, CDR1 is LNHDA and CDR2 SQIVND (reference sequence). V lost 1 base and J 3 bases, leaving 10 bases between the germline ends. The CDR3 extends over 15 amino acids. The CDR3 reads CASSIGRQTNQPQHS. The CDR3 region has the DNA TGTGCCAGTAGTATAGGCAGACAGACCAATCAGCCCCAGCATTCT.

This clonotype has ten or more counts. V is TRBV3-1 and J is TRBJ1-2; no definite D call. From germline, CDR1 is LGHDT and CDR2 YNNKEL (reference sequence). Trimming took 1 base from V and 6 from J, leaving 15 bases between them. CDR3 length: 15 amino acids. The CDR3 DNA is TGTGCCAGCAGCCAAGGGGCGGAAATACCCAATGGCTACACCTTC. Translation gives CASSQGAEIPNGYTF.

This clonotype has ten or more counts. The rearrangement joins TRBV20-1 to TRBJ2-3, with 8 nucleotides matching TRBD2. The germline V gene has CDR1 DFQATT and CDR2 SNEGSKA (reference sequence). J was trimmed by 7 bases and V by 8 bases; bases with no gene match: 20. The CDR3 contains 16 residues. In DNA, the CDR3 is TGCAGTTCTAACGTCCGACTAGCGTGGGGGGGGAATACGCAGTATTTT. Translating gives CSSNVRLAWGGNTQYF.

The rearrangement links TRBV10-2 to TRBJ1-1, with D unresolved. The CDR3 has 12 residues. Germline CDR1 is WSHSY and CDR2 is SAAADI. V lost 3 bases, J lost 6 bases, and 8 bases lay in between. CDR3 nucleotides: TGCGCCAGCAGTGAAACAGCCGCTGAAGCTTTCTTT. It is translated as CASSETAAEAFF.

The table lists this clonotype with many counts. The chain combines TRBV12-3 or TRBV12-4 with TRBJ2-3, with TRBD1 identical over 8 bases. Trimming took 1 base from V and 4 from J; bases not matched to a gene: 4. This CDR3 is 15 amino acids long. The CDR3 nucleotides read TGTGCCAGCAGTTTAGATGGCAGGGGGCCAGATACGCAGTATTTT. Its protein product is CASSLDGRGPDTQYF.

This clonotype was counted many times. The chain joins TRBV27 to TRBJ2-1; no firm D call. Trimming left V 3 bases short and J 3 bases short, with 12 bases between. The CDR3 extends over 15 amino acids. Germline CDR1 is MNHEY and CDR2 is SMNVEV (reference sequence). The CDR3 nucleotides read TGTGCCAGCAGTTTGGCCCCGCTAGACTACAATGAGCAGTTCTTC. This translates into CASSLAPLDYNEQFF.

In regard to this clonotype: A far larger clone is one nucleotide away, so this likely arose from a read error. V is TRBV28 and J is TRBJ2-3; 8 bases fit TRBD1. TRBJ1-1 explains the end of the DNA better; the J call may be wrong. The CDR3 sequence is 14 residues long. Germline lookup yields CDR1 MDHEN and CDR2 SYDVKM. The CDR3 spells CASIPGGKRTEAFF. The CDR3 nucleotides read TGTGCCAGCATTCCAGGGGGCAAGCGCACTGAAGCTTTCTTT.

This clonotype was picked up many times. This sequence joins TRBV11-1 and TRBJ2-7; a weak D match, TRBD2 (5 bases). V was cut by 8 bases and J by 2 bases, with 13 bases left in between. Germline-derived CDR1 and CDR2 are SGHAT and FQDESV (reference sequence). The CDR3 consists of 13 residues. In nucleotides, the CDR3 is TGTGCCAGCGGCCCGGGATCTCCCTACGAGCAGTACTTC. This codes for CASGPGSPYEQYF.

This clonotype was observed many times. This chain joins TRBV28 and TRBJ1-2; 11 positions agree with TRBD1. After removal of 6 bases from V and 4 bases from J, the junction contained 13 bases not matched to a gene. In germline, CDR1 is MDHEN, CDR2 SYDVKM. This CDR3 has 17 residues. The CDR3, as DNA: TGTGCCAGCAGCACACCCGGGACAGGGGGATCTGCCTATGGCTACACCTTC. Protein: CASSTPGTGGSAYGYTF.

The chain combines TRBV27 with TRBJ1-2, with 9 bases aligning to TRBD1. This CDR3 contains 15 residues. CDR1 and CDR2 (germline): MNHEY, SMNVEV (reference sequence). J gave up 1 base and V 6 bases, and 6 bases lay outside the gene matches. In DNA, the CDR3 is TGTGCCAGCAGCTGGACAGGGGCCCTTAACTATGGCTACACCTTC. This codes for CASSWTGALNYGYTF.

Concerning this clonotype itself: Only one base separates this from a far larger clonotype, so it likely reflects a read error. The CDR3 bases are TGTGCCAGCAGTCTTCCCCGGACCGGGGGGATGAACACTGAAGCTTTCTTT. Its protein product is CASSLPRTGGMNTEAFF. V and J are TRBV2 and TRBJ1-1, with D tentatively TRBD1 (5 bases). Trimming removed 5 bases at V and 0 bases at J, with 19 bases between. The CDR3 is made up of 17 amino acids. The V gene's germline CDR1 is SNHLY and CDR2 FYNNEI.

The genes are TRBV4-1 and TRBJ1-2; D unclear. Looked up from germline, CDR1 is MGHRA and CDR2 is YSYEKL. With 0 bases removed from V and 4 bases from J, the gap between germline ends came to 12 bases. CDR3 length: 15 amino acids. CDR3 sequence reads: CASSQDEVGFYGYTF. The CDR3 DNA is TGCGCCAGCAGCCAAGATGAGGTCGGATTCTATGGCTACACCTTC.